Listed below are T cell receptor beta chains from one sample, sequenced in a study of blood T cells in healthy people across ages. MiXCR, applied by TCRdb to the 5' RACE reads, yields one record per CDR3 protein. The sample has about 1,500,000 distinct CDR3 sequences, roughly 45% seen once. The sequenced sample was blood. Every receptor here comes from a woman under 30 in good health. The CDR3 runs from the conserved cysteine through the conserved F or W. D genes are given only for firm matches. For some rows the clone size is stated as once, few or many, or as a class when expanded; others skip it.

- - TRBJ2-5 TRBV12-3/TRBV12-4 TGTGCCAGCAGAGACCCCGGGACAAAAGGCCGAGAGACCCAGTACTTC CASRDPGTKGRETQYF
- TRBD2 TRBJ2-1 TRBV29-1 TGCAGCGGGGGGGAGGGATACAATGAGCAGTTCTTC CSGGEGYNEQFF
- TRBD2 TRBJ2-5 TRBV5-1 TGCGCCAGCCGCAAGGGAGCTAGCGGGAGGTTGAGAGAGACCCAGTACTTC CASRKGASGRLRETQYF
- TRBD2 TRBJ2-7 TRBV5-1 TGTGCCAGCAGCTTCAGGTCTGCCGGGAGGGCTTACGAGCAGTACTTC CASSFRSAGRAYEQYF
few - TRBJ1-5 TRBV19 TGTGCCAGTAGTGTAGTTTCGGGGAACCAGCCCCAGCATTTT CASSVVSGNQPQHF
- TRBD2 TRBJ2-5 TRBV7-2 TGTGCCAGCAGCCCTATCGCATTGGCGGGAGGGGAGACCCAGTACTTC CASSPIALAGGETQYF
- - TRBJ2-2 TRBV6-6 TGTGCCAGCACATCCCCCACGACCGGGGAGCTGTTTTTT CASTSPTTGELFF
few - TRBJ2-3 TRBV9 TGTGCCAGCAGCGTACCCGGCGGGGGCTACACAGATACGCAGTATTTT CASSVPGGGYTDTQYF
- - TRBJ1-4 TRBV7-9 TGTGCCAGCAGCCCCAAGCCGGGCGATAATGAAAAACTGTTTTTT CASSPKPGDNEKLFF
few TRBD2 TRBJ2-5 TRBV5-1 TGCGCCAGCAGCTCGACTAGCCGGGAACCGGAGACCCAGTACTTC CASSSTSREPETQYF
- TRBD1 TRBJ2-7 TRBV4-2 TGTGCCAGCAGCCAAGAAGTAAGCTGGGGGACAGGGGTCTACGAGCAGTACTTC CASSQEVSWGTGVYEQYF
once - TRBJ2-3 TRBV21-1 TGTGCCAGCTCCCACCCCTCGCCGGGACAGAGCACAGATACGCAGTATTTT CASSHPSPGQSTDTQYF
- TRBD1 TRBJ1-2 TRBV5-1 TGCGCCTGTAGCCCAGGACAGGGGTATGGCTACACCTTC CACSPGQGYGYTF
- - TRBJ2-1 TRBV27 TGTGCCAGCAGTTTGGGGGGGCCCCTGTTCTTC CASSLGGPLFF
- TRBD2 TRBJ2-3 TRBV6-5 TGTGCCAGCAGTTACTGGCTAGCGGGAGCGGATACGCAGTATTTT CASSYWLAGADTQYF
- TRBD1 TRBJ2-7 TRBV5-1 TGCGCCAGCAGCTTTGGGGATCGACAGGGGGACGGGGGTGAGAACTACGAGCAGTACTTC CASSFGDRQGDGGENYEQYF
- TRBD2 TRBJ2-5 TRBV7-2 TGTGCCACCCTGGCCCGGCAGGGAGGGACGGAGACCCAGTACTTC CATLARQGGTETQYF
- - TRBJ2-7 TRBV21-1 TGTGCCAGCAGCAAAGAAACTAGCGACTGTTGCTACGAGCAGTACTTC CASSKETSDCCYEQYF
- TRBD2 TRBJ2-1 TRBV7-9 TGTGCCAGCAGCTTGGGACTAGCGGCCATCCTCCCTCTTTACAATGAGCAGTTCTTC CASSLGLAAILPLYNEQFF
- - TRBJ2-3 TRBV1 TGCACCAGCAGCCAGGCCGTCCCACTAGCGTACACAGATACGCAGTATTTT CTSSQAVPLAYTDTQYF
once TRBD2 TRBJ2-5 TRBV20-1 TGCAGTGCTAGGAAGACTAGCGGGGGACAAGAGACCCCGTACTTC CSARKTSGGQETPYF
few - TRBJ1-2 TRBV6-5 TGTGCCAGCAGCCCAAACAGGGATTTAGGCTACACCTTC CASSPNRDLGYTF
- TRBD2 TRBJ2-3 TRBV24-1 TGTGCCACCAGTGCCCGGGGGGCGGGGGGTCTCGGCACAGATACGCAGTATTTT CATSARGAGGLGTDTQYF
- TRBD2 TRBJ2-7 TRBV30 TGTGCCTCTCGGGCCGTTGCGGGGGACGAGCAGTACTTC CASRAVAGDEQYF
- - TRBJ2-7 TRBV4-3 TGCGCCAGCAGCCAAGATGAGCAGGGGATCGAGCAGTACTTC CASSQDEQGIEQYF
few - TRBJ1-5 TRBV12-3/TRBV12-4 TGTGCCAGCAGTCCAGAGGGAGGCCAGCCCCAGCATTTT CASSPEGGQPQHF
- TRBD1 TRBJ1-6 TRBV6-7 TGTGCCAGCAGTTACCCTCCGGACAGGTGTAATTCACCCCTCCGCTTT CASSYPPDRCNSPLRF
few - TRBJ1-4 TRBV5-1 TGTGCCAGCAGTTTAACAGTGGCAACTAATGAAAAACTGTTTTTT CASSLTVATNEKLFF
- - TRBJ1-5 TRBV6-1 TGTGCCAGCAGTGAAGCGGCGCTTGGGAGCAATCAGCCCCAGCATTTT CASSEAALGSNQPQHF
few TRBD2 TRBJ2-4 TRBV6-1 TGTGCCAGCAGTGAATCGCCTAGCGGGGTAGCCAAAAACATTCAGTACTTC CASSESPSGVAKNIQYF
- TRBD2 TRBJ2-1 TRBV5-1 TGCGCCAGCAGCGGGAGGACTAGCGGGAGTCCGTATGAGCAGTTCTTC CASSGRTSGSPYEQFF
- - TRBJ2-3 TRBV5-5 TGTGCCAGCAGCTTGGCCGGGAGCCGGAGCACAGATACGCAGTATTTT CASSLAGSRSTDTQYF
- - TRBJ1-4 TRBV6-5 TGTGCCAGCAGTTACTCAGGTCCGGATGAGACCGGAAAACTGTTTTTT CASSYSGPDETGKLFF
- - TRBJ1-1 TRBV9 TGTGCCAGCAGCGTAGAGGGTGACCTGAACACTGAAGCTTTCTTT CASSVEGDLNTEAFF
- - TRBJ2-6 TRBV12-3/TRBV12-4 TGTGCCAGCAGTTTTATGGGGGCTGGGGCCAACGTCCTGACTTTC CASSFMGAGANVLTF
few - TRBJ2-2 TRBV6-5 TGTGCCAGCAGTTACACCCTAGCACGAACGAACACCGGGGAGCTGTTTTTT CASSYTLARTNTGELFF
few - TRBJ1-2 TRBV7-2 TGTGCCAGCAGCTTAGACCGTCATTATGGCTACACCTTC CASSLDRHYGYTF
once - TRBJ2-3 TRBV7-9 TGTGCCAGCAGCTTACGACTCCTAGCCGACGGCACAGATACGCAGTATTTT CASSLRLLADGTDTQYF
- TRBD1 TRBJ2-5 TRBV12-3/TRBV12-4 TGTGCCAGCAGTTTAGCGCTAGGACAGGGGTCAGAGACCCAGTACTTC CASSLALGQGSETQYF
- TRBD1 TRBJ2-2 TRBV20-1 TGCAGTGCTAGGACAGGGGTCGACGGGGAGCTGTTTTTT CSARTGVDGELFF
once - TRBJ2-7 TRBV20-1 TGCAGTGCCCAACGCTCCTACAATGAGCAGTACTTC CSAQRSYNEQYF
- - TRBJ1-4 TRBV19 TGTGCCAGTAACCAGGGAGTTGCAACTAATGAAAAACTGTTTTTT CASNQGVATNEKLFF
- TRBD1 TRBJ2-4 TRBV7-2 TGTGCCAGCAGCTTCGGGACAGTCACAAACATTCAGTACTTC CASSFGTVTNIQYF